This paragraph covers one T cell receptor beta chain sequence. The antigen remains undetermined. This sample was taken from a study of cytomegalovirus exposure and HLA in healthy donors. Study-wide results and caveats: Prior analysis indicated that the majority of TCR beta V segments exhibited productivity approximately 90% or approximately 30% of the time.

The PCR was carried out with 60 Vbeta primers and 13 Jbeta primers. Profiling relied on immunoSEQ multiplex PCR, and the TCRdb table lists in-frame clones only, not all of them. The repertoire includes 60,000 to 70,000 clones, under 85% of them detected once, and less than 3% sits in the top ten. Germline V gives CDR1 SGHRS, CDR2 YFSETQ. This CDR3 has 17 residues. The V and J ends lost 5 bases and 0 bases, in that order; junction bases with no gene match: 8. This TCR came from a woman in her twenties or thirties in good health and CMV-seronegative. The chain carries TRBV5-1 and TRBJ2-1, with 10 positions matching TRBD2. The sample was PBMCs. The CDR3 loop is CASRISGRPTSYNEQFF. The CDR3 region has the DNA TGCGCCAGCAGGATTAGCGGGAGGCCCACCTCCTACAATGAGCAGTTCTTC.